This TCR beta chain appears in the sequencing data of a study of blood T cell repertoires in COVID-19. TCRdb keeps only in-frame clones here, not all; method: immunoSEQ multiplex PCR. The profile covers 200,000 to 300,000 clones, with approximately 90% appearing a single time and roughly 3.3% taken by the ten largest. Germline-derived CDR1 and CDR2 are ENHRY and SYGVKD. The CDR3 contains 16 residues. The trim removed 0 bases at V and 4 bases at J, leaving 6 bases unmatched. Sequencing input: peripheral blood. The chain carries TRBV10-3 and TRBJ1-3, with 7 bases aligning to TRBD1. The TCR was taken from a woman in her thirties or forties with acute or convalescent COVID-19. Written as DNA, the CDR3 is TGTGCCATCAGTGAGTCTAGACAGGGTCCCGGAAACACCATATATTTT. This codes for CAISESRQGPGNTIYF.